The source of this T cell receptor beta chain is a study of OX40 agonist ivuxolimab in advanced cancers. V was clipped by 1 base and J by 7 bases, with 8 bases between them. Germline lookup yields CDR1 SGHNT and CDR2 YENEEA. This CDR3 is 13 amino acids long. The repertoire was sequenced with immunoSEQ multiplex PCR; TCRdb's copy has only in-frame clones and lacks some. The sample lists under 80,000 clones, roughly 80% occurring once. The V gene is TRBV11-3, the J gene TRBJ2-4, with D uncertain. The sequence derives from an adult with an advanced solid tumor such as melanoma, head and neck, liver or kidney cancer. This material consisted of CD4+ or CD8+ T cells sorted from blood, taken in a trial of the OX40 agonist ivuxolimab. For the CDR3, the DNA is TGTGCCAGCAGCTTAGGGGTTGGGAACATTCAGTACTTC. Amino acid sequence: CASSLGVGNIQYF.